The clone carrying this T cell receptor beta chain has just one count. A read error may account for a junction end that differs from germline. Germline CDR1 MNHNY, CDR2 SVGAGI (reference sequence). CDR3 length: 19 residues. The data derive from a study of glioma-infiltrating T cells. Using RNA template, CDR3s of TCR alpha and beta were amplified with iRepertoire arm-PCR. Input was roughly 85-450 ng of tissue mRNA or PBMC total RNA. Each CDR3 protein gets one entry after TCRdb re-called the multiplex PCR reads with MiXCR. The table records more than 9,000 distinct CDR3 sequences, 56% of them present only once.

The chain has TRBV6-6 and TRBJ2-1, with TRBD2 matching over 8 bases. The clonotype originates from a human donor with low-grade glioma or glioblastoma, undergoing nonglioma brain surgery, or in good health (not recorded which). The sample comprised glioma tissue, nonneoplastic brain tissue, or PBMCs (not recorded which). As DNA, the CDR3 is TGTGCCAGCAGTTACAATATCGGTATAGCGGGACCTCGTTACAGTGAGCAGTTCTTC. Translating it yields CASSYNIGIAGPRYSEQFF.